The 20 T cell receptor beta chains presented below share a single source sample, sequenced in a study of T cells in Graves' hyperthyroidism and ophthalmopathy. RNA transcripts yielded amplified TCR beta CDR3 regions. TCR CDR3 underwent first-round RT-PCR with the HTBI primer set. In TCRdb, the multiplex PCR reads were re-called with MiXCR into one record per CDR3 protein. The repertoire holds roughly 500,000 distinct CDR3 sequences, with more than 15% as singletons. The source material was blood. Receptors were obtained from a woman aged 25 to 39 with Graves' ophthalmopathy.

This clonotype is a singleton in its sample. A much larger clone is a single base away; this may be a read error. J is TRBJ2-1 and V is TRBV28; the match to TRBD2 covers 8 bases. CDR3 size: 14 residues. Germline CDR1 MDHEN, CDR2 SYDVKM. V shed 10 bases, J shed 7 bases, and the junction held 12 bases outside the gene matches. CDR3 sequence: CATHCAGLVNEQFF. The CDR3 region has the DNA TGTGCCACGCATTGCGCGGGACTAGTGAATGAGCAGTTCTTC. Variable domain in full (rest from reference TRBV28 and TRBJ2-1): DVKVTQSSRYLVKRTGEKVFLECVQDMDHENMFWYRQDPGLGLRLIYFSYDVKMKEKGDIPEGYSVSREKKERFSLILESASTNQTSMYLCATHCAGLVNEQFFGPGTRLTVL.

Details on this clonotype: This may come from a read error, since a much larger clone is one base off. V usage is TRBV6-5 and J usage is TRBJ1-1; weak D call: TRBD1 (5 bases). In germline, CDR1 is MNHEY, CDR2 SVGAGI. Trimming took 4 bases from V and 1 from J, leaving 10 bases between them. This CDR3 is 14 amino acids long. The CDR3 reads CASSWTTGNTEAFF. The DNA for the CDR3 is TGTGCCAGCAGTTGGACTACAGGGAACACTGAAGCTTTCTTT.

Note on this clonotype: Being one base from a much bigger clone, this may be a read error. The chain couples TRBV12-3 or TRBV12-4 to TRBJ2-2; the D gene could be TRBD1 or TRBD2 (6 bases each). The CDR3 has 16 amino acids. In DNA, the CDR3 is TGTACCAGCAGTTTCGGAGGGACAACGAACACCGGGGAGCTGTTTTTT. Translated, it gives CTSSFGGTTNTGELFF.

The chain has TRBV6-2 or TRBV6-3 and TRBJ2-7; tentatively, D is TRBD1 or TRBD2 (5 bases each). The V gene lost 5 bases and the J gene lost 6 bases, with 14 bases spanning the gap. CDR1 is MNHEY and CDR2 is SVGEGT in the germline V gene. The CDR3 spans 13 residues. The CDR3 loop reads CASSVERGLEQYF. For the CDR3, the DNA is TGTGCCAGCAGTGTCGAACGGGGCCTCGAGCAGTACTTC.

This clonotype was seen a single time. A much bigger clone sits one base away, suggesting this may be a read error. The chain recombines TRBV20-1 with TRBJ1-5; D gene unclear. Germline CDR1 is DFQATT and CDR2 is SNEGSKA (reference sequence). This CDR3 region has 16 residues. V lost 0 bases and J 5 bases, leaving 17 bases between the germline ends. The chain's CDR3 is CSARDFLQWADQPQHF. CDR3 coding DNA: TGCAGTGCTAGAGATTTTTTACAGTGGGCGGATCAGCCCCAGCATTTT.

This clonotype was seen repeatedly, ten times or more. The chain recombines TRBV28 with TRBJ1-2, with 7 bases that match TRBD1. J gave up 7 bases and V 3 bases, and 8 bases lay outside the gene matches. The CDR3 totals 14 residues. Germline lookup yields CDR1 MDHEN and CDR2 SYDVKM. CDR3 sequence (DNA): TGTGCCAGCAGTTTTGGCAGGGGGTTATCTGGCTACACCTTC. It is translated as CASSFGRGLSGYTF.

This clonotype was counted many times. This rearrangement joins TRBV28 to TRBJ2-3, with TRBD2 matching 14 bases. This CDR3 has 17 residues. V was pared by 6 bases and J by 0 bases, with 5 bases of the junction left unmatched. Per germline, CDR1 MDHEN and CDR2 SYDVKM. In nucleotides, the CDR3 is TGTGCCAGCAGCCCTGGGACTAGCGGGGGCAGCACAGATACGCAGTATTTT. It is translated as CASSPGTSGGSTDTQYF.

In nucleotides, the CDR3 is TGCAGTGCTCCCCTAGGCCTAGCTGATGAGCAGTTCTTC. Protein sequence: CSAPLGLADEQFF. This chain connects TRBV20-1 to TRBJ2-1, with a possible D match to TRBD2 (5 bases). V was clipped by 5 bases and J by 8 bases, with 16 bases between them. CDR1 is DFQATT, CDR2 SNEGSKA, per germline (reference sequence). This CDR3 contains 13 residues.

This clonotype was seen repeatedly, ten times or more. Here the CDR3 reads CASSLAGLAVGGNEQFF. CDR3 DNA sequence: TGTGCCAGCAGCTTAGCGGGACTAGCGGTTGGGGGCAATGAGCAGTTCTTC. The V call is TRBV7-2, the J call TRBJ2-1; TRBD2 matches at 11 bases. The CDR3 length is 17 residues. CDR1 is SGHTA, CDR2 FQGNSA, per germline. J was trimmed by 6 bases and V by 0 bases; bases with no gene match: 7.

Notes on this clonotype: This may come from a read error, since a much larger clone is one base off. This chain connects TRBV9 to TRBJ1-2, with 12 nucleotides matching TRBD1. The germline V gene has CDR1 SGDLS and CDR2 YYNGEE. CDR3 length: 15 residues. Here the CDR3 DNA reads TGTGTCAGCAGCGTAGGGACAGGGGGCCCTTATGGCTACACCTTC. It specifies CVSSVGTGGPYGYTF.

The chain has TRBV24-1 and TRBJ2-2; the D gene is possibly TRBD2 (5 bases). The germline V gene encodes CDR1 KGHDR and CDR2 SFDVKD. The CDR3 contains 16 residues. V was cut by 0 bases and J by 1 base, with 8 bases left in between. CDR3 amino acids: CATSDLTAGNTGELFF. The CDR3 DNA reads TGTGCCACCAGTGATTTGACGGCGGGGAACACCGGGGAGCTGTTTTTT.

This clonotype has only a few counts. This may be a read error, as it is one base from a much larger clone. The chain joins TRBV5-1 to TRBJ2-3; no firm D call. Germline-derived CDR1 and CDR2 are SGHRS and YFSETQ. The CDR3 is made up of 14 amino acids. CDR3 DNA sequence: TGCGCCAACAGCCCGGTGAGAGGCTCAGATACGCAGTATTTT. This sequence encodes CANSPVRGSDTQYF.

J is TRBJ2-7 and V is TRBV18; 9 bases fit TRBD1. The CDR3 is made up of 14 amino acids. The germline gives CDR1 KGHSH, CDR2 LQKENI. Losses at the gene ends were 8 bases for V and 0 bases for J; bases not matched to a gene: 5. The CDR3 sequence: CASRRDRASYEQYF. CDR3 sequence (DNA): TGTGCCAGCCGTCGGGACAGGGCCTCCTACGAGCAGTACTTC.

The J gene is TRBJ1-3, the V gene TRBV30; D is undetermined. Trimming stripped 0 bases from V and 2 bases from J, with 14 bases between. This CDR3 spans 16 amino acids. Looked up from germline, CDR1 is GTSNPN and CDR2 is SVGIG (reference sequence). The DNA of the CDR3 is TGTGCCTGGAGTGTACTAAGGGTAAAAGCTGGAAACACCATATATTTT. Its protein is CAWSVLRVKAGNTIYF.

This clonotype was picked up many times. The chain couples TRBV3-1 to TRBJ2-2; 8 bases are a match to TRBD1. Germline CDR1 reads LGHDT; CDR2 reads YNNKEL (reference sequence). Germline trimming cut 4 bases from V and 7 bases from J; bases unmatched to any gene: 11. This CDR3 region has 16 residues. In DNA, the CDR3 is TGTGCCAGCAGCCTCCACGGACAGGGACGGGACGGGGAGCTGTTTTTT. Residues: CASSLHGQGRDGELFF.

This clonotype was seen only a few times. The V and J genes are TRBV28 and TRBJ2-7; maybe TRBD2 (6 bases). CDR3 length equals 14 residues. V shed 5 bases and J shed 3 bases, with 14 bases lying between them. Germline V gives CDR1 MDHEN, CDR2 SYDVKM. The chain's CDR3 is CASSAPGLNYEQYF. The CDR3 region has the DNA TGTGCCAGCAGTGCACCGGGACTTAACTACGAGCAGTACTTC.

There are many counts of this clonotype. The chain links TRBV3-1 to TRBJ1-5, with D hard to call. Trimming stripped 3 bases from V and 5 bases from J, with 8 bases between. Looked up from germline, CDR1 is LGHDT and CDR2 is YNNKEL (reference sequence). This CDR3 spans 13 amino acids. Here the CDR3 reads CASSHFIDQPQHF. CDR3 nucleotides: TGTGCCAGCAGCCACTTTATAGATCAGCCCCAGCATTTT.

This clonotype was found many times. The V call is TRBV28, the J call TRBJ1-1, with a weak D call TRBD1 (6 bases). The CDR3 contains 12 residues. Germline CDR1 is MDHEN and CDR2 is SYDVKM. The V and J ends lost 2 bases and 7 bases respectively, with 8 bases between them. The CDR3 protein is CASSLIRGEAFF. Written as DNA, the CDR3 is TGTGCCAGCAGTTTAATCAGGGGTGAAGCTTTCTTT.

There are a few counts of this clonotype. The rearrangement uses TRBV2 and TRBJ1-1; D gene uncertain. CDR1 is SNHLY, CDR2 FYNNEI, per germline. V lost 5 bases, J lost 0 bases, and 13 bases lay in between. The CDR3 is made up of 15 amino acids. CDR3 residues: CASSRLGLMNTEAFF. CDR3 nucleotides: TGTGCCAGCAGTCGGTTAGGGCTTATGAACACTGAAGCTTTCTTT.

This clonotype has at least ten counts. The chain uses TRBV28 and TRBJ2-2, with D maybe TRBD1 (5 bases). The CDR3 extends over 15 amino acids. Per germline, CDR1 MDHEN and CDR2 SYDVKM. Trimming took 6 bases from V and 0 from J, leaving 11 bases between them. CDR3: CASRRQFANTGELFF. The CDR3, as DNA: TGTGCCAGCAGGCGACAGTTCGCGAACACCGGGGAGCTGTTTTTT.